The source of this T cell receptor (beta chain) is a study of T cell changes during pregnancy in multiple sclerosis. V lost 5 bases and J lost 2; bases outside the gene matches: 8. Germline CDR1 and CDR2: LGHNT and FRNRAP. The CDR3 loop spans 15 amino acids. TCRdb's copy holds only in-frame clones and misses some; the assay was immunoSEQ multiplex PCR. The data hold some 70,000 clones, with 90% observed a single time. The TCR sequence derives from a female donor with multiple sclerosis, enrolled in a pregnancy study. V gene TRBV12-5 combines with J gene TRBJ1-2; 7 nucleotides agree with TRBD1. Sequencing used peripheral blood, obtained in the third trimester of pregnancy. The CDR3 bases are TGTGCTAGTGGTCTAACCGGGACAGCGAACTATGGCTACACCTTC. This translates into CASGLTGTANYGYTF.